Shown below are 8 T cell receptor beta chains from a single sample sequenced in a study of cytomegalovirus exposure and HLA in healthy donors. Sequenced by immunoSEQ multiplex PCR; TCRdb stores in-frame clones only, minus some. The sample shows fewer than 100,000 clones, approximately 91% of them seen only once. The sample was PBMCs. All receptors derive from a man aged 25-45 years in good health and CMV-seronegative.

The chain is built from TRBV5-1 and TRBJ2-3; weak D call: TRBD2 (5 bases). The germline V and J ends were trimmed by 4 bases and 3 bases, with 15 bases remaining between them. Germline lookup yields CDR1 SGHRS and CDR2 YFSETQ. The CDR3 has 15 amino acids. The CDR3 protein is CASSRTMTGTDTQYF. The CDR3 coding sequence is TGCGCCAGCAGCCGAACAATGACGGGGACAGATACGCAGTATTTT.

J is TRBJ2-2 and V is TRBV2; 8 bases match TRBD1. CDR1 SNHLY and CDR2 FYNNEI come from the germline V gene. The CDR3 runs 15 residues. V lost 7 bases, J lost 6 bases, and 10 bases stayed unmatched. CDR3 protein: CASKPQQGAAGELFF. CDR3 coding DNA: TGTGCCAGCAAACCCCAGCAGGGGGCGGCCGGGGAGCTGTTTTTT.

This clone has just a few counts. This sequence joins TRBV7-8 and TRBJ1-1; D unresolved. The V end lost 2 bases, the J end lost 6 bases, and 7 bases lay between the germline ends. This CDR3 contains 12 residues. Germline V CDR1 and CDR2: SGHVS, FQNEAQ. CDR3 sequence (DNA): TGTGCCAGCAGCTTAACGGGGTCTGAAGCTTTCTTT. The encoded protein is CASSLTGSEAFF.

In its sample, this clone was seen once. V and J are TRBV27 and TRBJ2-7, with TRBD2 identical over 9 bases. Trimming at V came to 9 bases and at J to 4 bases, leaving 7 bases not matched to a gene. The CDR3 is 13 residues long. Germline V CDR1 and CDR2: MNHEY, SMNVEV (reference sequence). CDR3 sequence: CASSSGIGYEQYF. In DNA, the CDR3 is TGTGCCAGTTCTAGCGGGATAGGGTACGAGCAGTACTTC.

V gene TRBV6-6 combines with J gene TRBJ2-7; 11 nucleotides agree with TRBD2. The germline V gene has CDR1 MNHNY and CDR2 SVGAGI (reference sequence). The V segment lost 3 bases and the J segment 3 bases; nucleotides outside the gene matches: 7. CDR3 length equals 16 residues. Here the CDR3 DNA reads TGTGCCAGCAGTTATGATGTCCTAGCGGGAGGCTACGAGCAGTACTTC. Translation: CASSYDVLAGGYEQYF.

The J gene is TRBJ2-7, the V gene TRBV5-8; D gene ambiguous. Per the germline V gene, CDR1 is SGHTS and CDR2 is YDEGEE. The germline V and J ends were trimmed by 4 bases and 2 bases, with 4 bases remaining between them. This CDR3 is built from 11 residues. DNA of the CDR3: TGTGCCAGCAGCGAGACCTACGAGCAGTACTTC. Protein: CASSETYEQYF.

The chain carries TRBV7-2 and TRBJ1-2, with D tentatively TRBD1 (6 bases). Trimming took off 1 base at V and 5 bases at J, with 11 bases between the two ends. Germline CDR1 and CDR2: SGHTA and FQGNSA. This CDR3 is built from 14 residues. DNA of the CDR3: TGTGCCAGCAGCTTAGAGGGGCAGGGGTATGGCTACACCTTC. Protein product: CASSLEGQGYGYTF.

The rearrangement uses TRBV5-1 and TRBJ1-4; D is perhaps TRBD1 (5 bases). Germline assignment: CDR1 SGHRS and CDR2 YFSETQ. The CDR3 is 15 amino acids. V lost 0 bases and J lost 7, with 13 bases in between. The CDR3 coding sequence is TGCGCCAGCAGCTTGGCGGGCAGGGTTGGTGAAAAACTGTTTTTT. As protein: CASSLAGRVGEKLFF. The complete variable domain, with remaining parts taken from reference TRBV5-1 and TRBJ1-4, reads KAGVTQTPRYLIKTRGQQVTLSCSPISGHRSVSWYQQTPGQGLQFLFEYFSETQRNKGNFPGRFSGRQFSNSRSEMNVSTLELGDSALYLCASSLAGRVGEKLFFGSGTQLSVL.